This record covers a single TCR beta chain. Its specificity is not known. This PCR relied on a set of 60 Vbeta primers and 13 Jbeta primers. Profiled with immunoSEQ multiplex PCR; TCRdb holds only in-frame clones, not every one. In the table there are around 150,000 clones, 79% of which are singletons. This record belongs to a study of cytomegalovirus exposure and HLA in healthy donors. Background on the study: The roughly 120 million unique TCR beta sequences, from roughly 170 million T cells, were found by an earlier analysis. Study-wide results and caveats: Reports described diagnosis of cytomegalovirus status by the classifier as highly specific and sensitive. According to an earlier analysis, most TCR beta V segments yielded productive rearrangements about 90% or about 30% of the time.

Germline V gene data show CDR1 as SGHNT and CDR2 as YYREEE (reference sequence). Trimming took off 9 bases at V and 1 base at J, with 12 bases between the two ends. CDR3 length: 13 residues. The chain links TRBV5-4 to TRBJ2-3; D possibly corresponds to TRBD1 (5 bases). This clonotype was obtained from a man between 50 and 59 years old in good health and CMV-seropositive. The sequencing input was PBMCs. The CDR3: CAMQLGGTDTQYF. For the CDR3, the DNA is TGTGCCATGCAGTTAGGGGGCACAGATACGCAGTATTTT. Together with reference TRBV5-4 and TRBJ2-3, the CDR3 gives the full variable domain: ETGVTQSPTHLIKTRGQQVTLRCSSQSGHNTVSWYQQALGQGPQFIFQYYREEENGRGNFPPRFSGLQFPNYSSELNVNALELDDSALYLCAMQLGGTDTQYFGPGTRLTVL.